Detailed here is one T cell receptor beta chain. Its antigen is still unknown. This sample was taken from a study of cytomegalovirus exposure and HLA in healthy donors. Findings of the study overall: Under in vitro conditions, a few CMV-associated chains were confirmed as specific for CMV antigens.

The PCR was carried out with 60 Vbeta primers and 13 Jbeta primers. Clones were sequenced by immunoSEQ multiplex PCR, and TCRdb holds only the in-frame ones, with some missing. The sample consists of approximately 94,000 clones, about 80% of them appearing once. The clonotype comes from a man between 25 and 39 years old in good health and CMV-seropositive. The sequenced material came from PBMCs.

CDR3 nucleotides: TGTGCTAGTGGTTTGGTACCGGATGGGACAGGGGGCTTGGACACTGAAGCTTTCTTT. This encodes CASGLVPDGTGGLDTEAFF. V gene TRBV12-5 combines with J gene TRBJ1-1; TRBD1 matches 12 bases. CDR3 length: 19 amino acids. The trim removed 0 bases at V and 3 bases at J, leaving 11 bases unmatched. Germline CDR1 is LGHNT and CDR2 is FRNRAP.